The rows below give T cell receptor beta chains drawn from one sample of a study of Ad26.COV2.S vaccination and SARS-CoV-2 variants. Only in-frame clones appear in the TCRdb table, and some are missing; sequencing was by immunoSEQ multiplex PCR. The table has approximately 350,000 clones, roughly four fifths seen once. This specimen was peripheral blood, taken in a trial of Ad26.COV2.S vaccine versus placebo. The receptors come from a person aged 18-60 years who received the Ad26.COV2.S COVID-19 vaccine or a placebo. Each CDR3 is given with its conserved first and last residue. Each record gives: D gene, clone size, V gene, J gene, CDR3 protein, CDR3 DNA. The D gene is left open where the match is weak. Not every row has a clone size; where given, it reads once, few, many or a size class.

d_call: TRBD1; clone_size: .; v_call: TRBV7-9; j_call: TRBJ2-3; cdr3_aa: CASSVWTGAIRTDTQYF; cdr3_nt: TGTGCCAGCAGCGTGTGGACAGGGGCCATCCGAACAGATACGCAGTATTTT
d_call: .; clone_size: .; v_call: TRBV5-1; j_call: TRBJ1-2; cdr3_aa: CASSLGSGSGGYTF; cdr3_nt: TGCGCCAGCAGCTTGGGGTCTGGGTCGGGTGGCTACACCTTC
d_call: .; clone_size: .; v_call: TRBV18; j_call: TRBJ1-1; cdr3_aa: CASSPLRGTEAFF; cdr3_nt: TGTGCCAGCTCACCCTTACGAGGTACTGAAGCTTTCTTT
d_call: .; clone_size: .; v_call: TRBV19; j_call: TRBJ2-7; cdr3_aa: CASSIGSGQGSSYEQYF; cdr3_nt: TGTGCCAGTAGTATAGGGTCCGGGCAGGGAAGTTCCTACGAGCAGTACTTC
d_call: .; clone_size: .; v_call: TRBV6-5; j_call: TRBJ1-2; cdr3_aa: CASGLHYGYTF; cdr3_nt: TGTGCCAGCGGCTTGCACTATGGCTACACCTTC
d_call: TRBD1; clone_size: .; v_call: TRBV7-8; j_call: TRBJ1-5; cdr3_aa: CASSSDRGRGQPQHF; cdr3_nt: TGTGCCAGCAGCTCAGACAGGGGGCGCGGGCAGCCCCAGCATTTT
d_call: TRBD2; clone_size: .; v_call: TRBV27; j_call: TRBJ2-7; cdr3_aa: CASSLLAGFYEQYF; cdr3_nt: TGTGCCAGCTCACTTCTAGCGGGGTTCTACGAGCAGTACTTC
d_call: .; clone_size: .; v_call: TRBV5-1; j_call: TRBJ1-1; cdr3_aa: CASSSGPGLSTEAFF; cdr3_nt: TGCGCCAGCAGCTCGGGCCCGGGACTGTCTACTGAAGCTTTCTTT
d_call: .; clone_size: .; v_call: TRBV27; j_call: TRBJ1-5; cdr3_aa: CASSLGGGGLQPQHF; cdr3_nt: TGTGCCAGCAGCCTCGGGGGGGGCGGGCTCCAGCCCCAGCATTTT
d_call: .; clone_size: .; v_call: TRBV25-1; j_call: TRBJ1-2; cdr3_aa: CASTGLTYGYTF; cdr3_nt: TGTGCCAGCACGGGACTGACCTATGGCTACACCTTC
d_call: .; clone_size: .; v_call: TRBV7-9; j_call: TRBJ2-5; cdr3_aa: CASNTFRGLEETQYF; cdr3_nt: TGTGCCAGCAACACCTTCAGGGGCCTCGAAGAGACCCAGTACTTC
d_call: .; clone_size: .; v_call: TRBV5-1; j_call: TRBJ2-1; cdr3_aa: CASSLVPGDNNEQFF; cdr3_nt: TGCGCCAGCAGCTTGGTTCCGGGGGACAACAATGAGCAGTTCTTC
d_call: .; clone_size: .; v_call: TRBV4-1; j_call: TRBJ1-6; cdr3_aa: CASRTANYNSPLHF; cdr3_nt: TGCGCCAGTCGGACAGCTAACTATAATTCACCCCTCCACTTT
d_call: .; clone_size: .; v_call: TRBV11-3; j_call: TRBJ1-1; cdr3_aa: CASSDQALNTEAFF; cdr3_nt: TGTGCCAGCAGCGATCAGGCACTAAACACTGAAGCTTTCTTT
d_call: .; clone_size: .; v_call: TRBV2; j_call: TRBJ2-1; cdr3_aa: CASIWWNEQFF; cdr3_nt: TGTGCCAGCATTTGGTGGAATGAGCAGTTCTTC
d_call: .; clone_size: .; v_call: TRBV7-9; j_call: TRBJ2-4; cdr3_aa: CASSLTDGDGIQYF; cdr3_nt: TGTGCCAGCAGCTTAACGGACGGGGACGGCATTCAGTACTTC
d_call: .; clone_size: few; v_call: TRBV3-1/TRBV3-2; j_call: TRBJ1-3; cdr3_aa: CASRIGNTIYF; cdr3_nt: TGTGCCAGCAGAATCGGAAACACCATATATTTT
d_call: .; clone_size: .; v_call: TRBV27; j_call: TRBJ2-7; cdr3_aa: CASSLNAMAFYEQYF; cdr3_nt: TGTGCCAGCAGTTTAAATGCTATGGCGTTCTACGAGCAGTACTTC
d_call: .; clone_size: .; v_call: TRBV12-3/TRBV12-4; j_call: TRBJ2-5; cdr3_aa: CASSLTSTETQYF; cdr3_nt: TGTGCCAGCAGTTTAACTAGCACCGAGACCCAGTACTTC
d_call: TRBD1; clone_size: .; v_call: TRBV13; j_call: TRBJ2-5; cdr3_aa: CASSSGTGGETQYF; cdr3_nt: TGTGCCAGCAGCTCTGGGACAGGAGGTGAGACCCAGTACTTC
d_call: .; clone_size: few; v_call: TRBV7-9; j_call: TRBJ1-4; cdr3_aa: CASSPDKIGSNEKLFF; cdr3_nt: TGTGCCAGCAGCCCAGACAAAATCGGGTCTAATGAAAAACTGTTTTTT
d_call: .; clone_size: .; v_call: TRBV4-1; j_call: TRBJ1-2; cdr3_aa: CASSQERAPNYGYTF; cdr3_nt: TGCGCCAGCAGCCAAGAAAGGGCCCCTAACTATGGCTACACCTTC
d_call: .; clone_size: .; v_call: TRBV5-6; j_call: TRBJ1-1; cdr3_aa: CASSRTVNTEAFF; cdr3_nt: TGTGCCAGCAGCAGGACAGTGAACACTGAAGCTTTCTTT
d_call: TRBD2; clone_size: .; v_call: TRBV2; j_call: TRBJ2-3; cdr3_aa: CASHMAGVADTQYF; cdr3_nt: TGTGCCAGCCATATGGCGGGAGTCGCAGATACGCAGTATTTT
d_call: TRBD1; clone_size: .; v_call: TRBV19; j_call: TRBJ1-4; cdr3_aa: CASSSTGAAEKLFF; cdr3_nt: TGTGCCAGTAGTTCCACAGGGGCTGCTGAAAAACTGTTTTTT
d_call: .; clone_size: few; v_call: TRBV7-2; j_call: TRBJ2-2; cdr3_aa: CASSLKIGELFF; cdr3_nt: TGTGCCAGCAGCTTAAAGATCGGGGAGCTGTTTTTT
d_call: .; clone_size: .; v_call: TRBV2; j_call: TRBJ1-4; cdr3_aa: CASTNRAPNEKLFF; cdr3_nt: TGTGCCAGCACTAATCGGGCCCCTAATGAAAAACTGTTTTTT
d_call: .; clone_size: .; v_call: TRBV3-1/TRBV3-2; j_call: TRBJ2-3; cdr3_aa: CASSQDGWVYTQYF; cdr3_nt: TGTGCCAGCAGCCAAGACGGGTGGGTATATACGCAGTATTTT
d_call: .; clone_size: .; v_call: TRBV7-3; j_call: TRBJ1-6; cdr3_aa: CASSLLQGRSPLHF; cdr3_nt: TGTGCCAGCAGCTTACTGCAGGGACGATCACCCCTCCACTTT